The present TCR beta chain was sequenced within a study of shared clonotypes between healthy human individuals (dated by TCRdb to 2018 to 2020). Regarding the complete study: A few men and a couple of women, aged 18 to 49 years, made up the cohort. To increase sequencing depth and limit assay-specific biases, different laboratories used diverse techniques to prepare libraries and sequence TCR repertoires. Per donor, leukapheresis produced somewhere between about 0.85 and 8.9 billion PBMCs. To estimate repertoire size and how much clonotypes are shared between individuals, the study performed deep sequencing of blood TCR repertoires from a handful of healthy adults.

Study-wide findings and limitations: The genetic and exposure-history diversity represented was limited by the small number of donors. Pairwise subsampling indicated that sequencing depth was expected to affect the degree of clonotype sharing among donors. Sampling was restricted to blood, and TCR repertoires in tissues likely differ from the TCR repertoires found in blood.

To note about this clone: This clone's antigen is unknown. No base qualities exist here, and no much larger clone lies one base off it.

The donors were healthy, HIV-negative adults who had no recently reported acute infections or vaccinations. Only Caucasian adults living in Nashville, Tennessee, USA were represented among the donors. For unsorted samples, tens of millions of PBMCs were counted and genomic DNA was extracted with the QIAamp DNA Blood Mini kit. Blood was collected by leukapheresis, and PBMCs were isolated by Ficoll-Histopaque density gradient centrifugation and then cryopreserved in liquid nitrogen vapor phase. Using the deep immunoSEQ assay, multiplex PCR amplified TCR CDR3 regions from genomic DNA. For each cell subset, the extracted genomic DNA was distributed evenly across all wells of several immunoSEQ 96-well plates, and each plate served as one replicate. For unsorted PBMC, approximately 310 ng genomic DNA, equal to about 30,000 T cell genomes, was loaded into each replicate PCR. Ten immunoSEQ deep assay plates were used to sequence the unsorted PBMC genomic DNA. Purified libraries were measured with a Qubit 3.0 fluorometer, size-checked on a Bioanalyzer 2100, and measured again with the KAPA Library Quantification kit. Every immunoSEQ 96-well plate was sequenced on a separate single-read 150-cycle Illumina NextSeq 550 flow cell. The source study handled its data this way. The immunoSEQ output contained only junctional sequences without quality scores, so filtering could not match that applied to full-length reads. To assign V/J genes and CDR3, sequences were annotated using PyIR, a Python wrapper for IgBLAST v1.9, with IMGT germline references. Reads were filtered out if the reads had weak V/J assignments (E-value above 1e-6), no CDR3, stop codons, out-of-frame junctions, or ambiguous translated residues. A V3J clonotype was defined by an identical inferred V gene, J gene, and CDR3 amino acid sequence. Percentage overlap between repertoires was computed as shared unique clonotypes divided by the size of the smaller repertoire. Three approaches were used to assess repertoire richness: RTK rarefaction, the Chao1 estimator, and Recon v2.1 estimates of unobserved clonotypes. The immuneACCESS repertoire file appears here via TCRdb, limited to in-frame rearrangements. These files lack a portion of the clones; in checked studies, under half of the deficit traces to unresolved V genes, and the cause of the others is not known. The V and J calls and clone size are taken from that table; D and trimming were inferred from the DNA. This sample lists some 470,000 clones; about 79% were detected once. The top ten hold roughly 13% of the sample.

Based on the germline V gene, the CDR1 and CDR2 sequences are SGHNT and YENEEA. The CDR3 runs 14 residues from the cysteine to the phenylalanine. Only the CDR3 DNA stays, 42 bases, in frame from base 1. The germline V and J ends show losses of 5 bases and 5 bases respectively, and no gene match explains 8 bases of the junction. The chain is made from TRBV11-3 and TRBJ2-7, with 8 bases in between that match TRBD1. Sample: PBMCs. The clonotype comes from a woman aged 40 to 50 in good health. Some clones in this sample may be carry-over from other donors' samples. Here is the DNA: TGTGCCAGCAGCCCTTGGACAGGGAGCAACGAGCAGTACTTC. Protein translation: CASSPWTGSNEQYF.